This T cell receptor (beta chain) originates from a study of vaccination and CD4 T cells after COVID-19. Overall study: A median of around 70 days (range 14 to 241) separated dose two from the taking of post-vaccine samples.

Treatment given: roughly ten-day PBMC culture with coronavirus spike peptide pools or control peptides (ViraFEST assay). Via ViraFEST, peptide pools expanded antigen-specific T cells before TCR sequencing. Positive SARS-CoV-2 PCR tests in convalescent patients dated from March to December 2020, pre-Alpha, Beta and Delta. This clonotype was recorded a few times. Its antigen is not identified. Germline values: CDR1 DFQATT, CDR2 SNEGSKA (reference sequence). The V segment lost 0 bases and the J segment 2 bases; nucleotides outside the gene matches: 11. This CDR3 spans 19 amino acids. An Oncomine TCR Beta short-read assay was used to sequence the DNA from cultured CD4+ T cells. The source of extracted genomic DNA was cultured CD4+ T cells. TCRdb redid the calling of the PCR reads with MiXCR, one entry per CDR3 protein. The repertoire holds nearly 15,000 distinct CDR3 sequences, with approximately 26% as singletons.

The chain is built from TRBV20-1 and TRBJ2-2; 11 bases fit TRBD2. The sequencing sample was made of cultured CD4+ T cells from blood. The sequence was collected from a human donor with COVID-19. The CDR3 spells CSARDALRSGGANTGELFF. For the CDR3, the DNA is TGCAGTGCTAGAGATGCACTACGTAGCGGGGGGGCTAACACCGGGGAGCTGTTTTTT.